Listed here are 21 T cell receptor beta chains from one sample, sequenced in a study of blood T cell repertoires in COVID-19. Measured with immunoSEQ multiplex PCR; TCRdb has only the in-frame clones, and not every one. The data contain about 61,000 clones, almost 90% of them seen just once; the ten biggest clones take up about 21%. Sequenced input: peripheral blood. Source of these receptors: a woman aged 45-59 years with active or convalescent COVID-19.

Here the CDR3 reads CASSYGRTYEQYF. In nucleotides, the CDR3 is TGTGCCAGCAGTTACGGCAGAACCTACGAGCAGTACTTC. This sequence joins TRBV6-5 and TRBJ2-7; D call uncertain. There are 13 residues in the CDR3. The germline V and J ends were trimmed by 2 bases and 2 bases, with 7 bases remaining between them. Germline V lookup: CDR1 MNHEY, CDR2 SVGAGI.

The rearrangement links TRBV7-9 to TRBJ2-5, with TRBD1 identical over 7 bases. This CDR3 comprises 14 residues. The J segment lost 1 base and the V segment lost 1 base, leaving 0 bases of the junction unmatched. CDR1 and CDR2 (germline): SEHNR, FQNEAQ (reference sequence). Here the CDR3 reads CASSLGQGQETQYF. The CDR3 bases are TGTGCCAGCAGCTTAGGACAGGGCCAAGAGACCCAGTACTTC. The full variable domain, in which reference TRBV7-9 and TRBJ2-5 provide the parts outside the CDR3, is DTGVSQNPRHKITKRGQNVTFRCDPISEHNRLYWYRQTLGQGPEFLTYFQNEAQLEKSRLLSDRFSAERPKGSFSTLEIQRTEQGDSAMYLCASSLGQGQETQYFGPGTRLLVL.

The chain is built from TRBV19 and TRBJ2-1; TRBD2 matches 8 bases. The length of the CDR3 is 14 residues. Per the germline V gene, CDR1 is LNHDA and CDR2 is SQIVND (reference sequence). The V segment lost 6 bases and the J segment 7 bases; nucleotides outside the gene matches: 8. The CDR3 is CASRPREGHNEQFF. The DNA for the CDR3 is TGTGCCAGTAGACCCCGGGAGGGCCATAATGAGCAGTTCTTC.

This chain uses TRBV7-9 with TRBJ1-2, with 10 bases fitting TRBD1. V shed 0 bases and J 8 bases; nucleotides not matched to a gene: 3. Germline CDR1 is SEHNR and CDR2 is FQNEAQ (reference sequence). The CDR3 spans 14 residues. The CDR3 region has the DNA TGTGCCAGCAGCTTAGCGGGACAGGGGCCCGGCTACACCTTC. This codes for CASSLAGQGPGYTF.

The chain uses TRBV12-5 and TRBJ2-2; 9 bases fit TRBD1. With V trimmed by 1 base and J by 6 bases, 6 bases remained unmatched. The CDR3 spans 16 residues. CDR1 LGHNT and CDR2 FRNRAP come from the germline V gene. In DNA form, the CDR3 reads TGTGCTAGTGGTTTGGACGGGACAGGGAGGCCCGGGGAGCTGTTTTTT. Amino acid sequence: CASGLDGTGRPGELFF.

The chain employs TRBV27 and TRBJ1-1; D possibly corresponds to TRBD1 (6 bases). Germline loops: CDR1 MNHEY, CDR2 SMNVEV (reference sequence). Trimming removed 5 bases at V and 0 bases at J, with 19 bases between. The CDR3 covers 17 residues. CDR3 protein: CASSKGRGVRVNTEAFF. Here the CDR3 DNA reads TGTGCCAGCAGTAAAGGGAGGGGGGTTCGGGTGAACACTGAAGCTTTCTTT.

This clone was detected a few times. The chain combines TRBV5-6 with TRBJ1-1; TRBD1 matches 7 bases. V shed 4 bases, J shed 6 bases, and the junction held 3 bases outside the gene matches. Looked up from germline, CDR1 is SGHDT and CDR2 is YYEEEE. There are 12 residues in the CDR3. The CDR3 DNA sequence: TGTGCCAGCAGCCCCGGACAGGCTGAAGCTTTCTTT. Translated, it gives CASSPGQAEAFF.

The chain carries TRBV7-9 and TRBJ1-2; TRBD1 is a possible D gene (6 bases). CDR1 is SEHNR, CDR2 FQNEAQ, per germline (reference sequence). The length of the CDR3 is 15 residues. The V gene lost 0 bases and the J gene lost 4 bases, with 12 bases spanning the gap. The CDR3 protein is CASSLAAGVGYGYTF. CDR3 DNA: TGTGCCAGCAGCTTAGCAGCAGGGGTGGGCTATGGCTACACCTTC.

The chain couples TRBV7-3 to TRBJ2-3; 10 positions match TRBD1. Germline V gene data show CDR1 as SGHTA and CDR2 as FQGTGA. This CDR3 contains 16 residues. J was trimmed by 1 base and V by 5 bases; bases with no gene match: 6. This CDR3 is CASSRVTGGGTDTQYF. CDR3 coding DNA: TGTGCCAGCAGCCGGGTGACAGGGGGCGGCACAGATACGCAGTATTTT.

The V call is TRBV11-2, the J call TRBJ2-7, with 7 bases matching TRBD2. CDR1 is SGHAT, CDR2 FQNNGV, per germline. V trimming: 5 bases; J trimming: 6 bases; junction bases outside the gene matches: 10. The CDR3 is 14 amino acids. The CDR3 DNA reads TGTGCCAGCAGCCTGGGAACCCTAGCGGTCGAGCAGTACTTC. Encoded protein: CASSLGTLAVEQYF.

J is TRBJ2-7 and V is TRBV4-1; 7 nucleotides line up with TRBD1. The CDR3 runs 16 residues. Trimming took 4 bases from V and 2 from J; bases not matched to a gene: 11. The germline CDR1 and CDR2 sequences are MGHRA and YSYEKL. CDR3: CASSPPGRTGAYEQYF. CDR3 nucleotides: TGCGCCAGCAGCCCACCAGGTCGGACAGGAGCCTACGAGCAGTACTTC.

The chain couples TRBV5-4 to TRBJ2-5; 14 bases are a match to TRBD2. The trim removed 4 bases at V and 4 bases at J, leaving 9 bases unmatched. CDR3 size: 17 residues. Germline values: CDR1 SGHNT, CDR2 YYREEE (reference sequence). Here the CDR3 reads CASSPTGTSGGGETQYF. The CDR3 region has the DNA TGTGCCAGCAGCCCCACCGGGACTAGCGGGGGAGGAGAGACCCAGTACTTC.

In DNA form, the CDR3 reads TGTGCCAGCAGTTCCCCTCTGATGACTAAGCAGTTCTTC. Its translation is CASSSPLMTKQFF. The genes are TRBV12-3 or TRBV12-4 and TRBJ2-1, with D possibly matching TRBD2 (5 bases). V lost 4 bases, J lost 11 bases, and 15 bases lay in between. This CDR3 is built from 13 residues.

The gene calls are TRBV10-3 and TRBJ2-3; TRBD2 agrees at 11 bases. The CDR3 has 14 residues. Germline assignment: CDR1 ENHRY and CDR2 SYGVKD. With 11 bases clipped from V and 7 bases from J, the junction kept 11 bases outside the gene matches. The CDR3 bases are TGTGCCGCTGGGATAGCGGGAGGGGGTAATACGCAGTATTTT. Protein product: CAAGIAGGGNTQYF.

The chain uses TRBV2 and TRBJ2-1, with D unresolved. The ends were cut back, 1 base at V and 9 bases at J, with 7 bases in the middle. This CDR3 is built from 12 residues. Germline values: CDR1 SNHLY, CDR2 FYNNEI. The CDR3 here is CASSEGGLEQFF. The DNA for the CDR3 is TGTGCCAGCAGTGAAGGAGGCCTTGAGCAGTTCTTC.

V is TRBV12-2 and J is TRBJ2-1; no check of the table's D call, TRBD2, against the DNA was made. TRBV12-2 is a pseudogene segment. CDR3 length equals 16 residues. The CDR3 loop reads CASRSLGTSADREQFF. DNA for the CDR3: TGTGCAAGTCGCTCACTTGGGACTAGCGCCGACCGCGAGCAGTTCTTC.

The chain carries TRBV9 and TRBJ2-1; tentative D call: TRBD2 (5 bases). Per the germline V gene, CDR1 is SGDLS and CDR2 is YYNGEE. V shed 0 bases and J shed 2 bases, with 9 bases lying between them. This CDR3 spans 15 amino acids. CDR3: CASSVEASPYNEQFF. CDR3 coding DNA: TGTGCCAGCAGCGTAGAGGCTAGCCCCTACAATGAGCAGTTCTTC. Full variable domain (missing parts from reference TRBV9 and TRBJ2-1): DSGVTQTPKHLITATGQRVTLRCSPRSGDLSVYWYQQSLDQGLQFLIQYYNGEERAKGNILERFSAQQFPDLHSELNLSSLELGDSALYFCASSVEASPYNEQFFGPGTRLTVL.

The V gene is TRBV11-2, the J gene TRBJ2-1; D might be TRBD2 (5 bases). CDR1 and CDR2 (germline): SGHAT, FQNNGV. V lost 6 bases and J lost 0, with 12 bases in between. The CDR3 sequence is 15 residues long. CDR3 region: CASRVSESSYNEQFF. In nucleotides, the CDR3 is TGTGCCAGCAGGGTTAGCGAGAGCTCCTACAATGAGCAGTTCTTC.

The J gene is TRBJ2-7, the V gene TRBV7-8; 15 positions match TRBD2. The CDR3 sequence is 17 residues long. Germline V CDR1 and CDR2: SGHVS, FQNEAQ. The V gene end was trimmed by 4 bases and the J gene end by 1 base; junction bases not matched to a gene: 5. The CDR3 reads CASSSGLAGGQSYEQYF. The CDR3, as DNA: TGTGCCAGCAGCTCGGGACTAGCGGGAGGCCAATCCTACGAGCAGTACTTC.

This clone has just one count. DNA of the CDR3: TGTGCCAGCAGCGTAGATCAACTCCCCTACGAGCAGTACTTC. As protein: CASSVDQLPYEQYF. The chain employs TRBV9 and TRBJ2-7, with D unclear. Trimming shortened V by 0 bases and J by 2 bases, and 9 bases separated the two germline ends. CDR3 length: 14 amino acids. CDR1 SGDLS and CDR2 YYNGEE come from the germline V gene.

CDR3 DNA sequence: TGCGCCAGCAGCTTGGGACTCCCGGGACTCCGTAATCAGCCCCAGCATTTT. The encoded protein is CASSLGLPGLRNQPQHF. The chain links TRBV5-1 to TRBJ1-5; maybe TRBD1 (5 bases). Trimming took 0 bases from V and 4 from J, leaving 17 bases between them. Germline V gene data show CDR1 as SGHRS and CDR2 as YFSETQ. CDR3 size: 17 residues.